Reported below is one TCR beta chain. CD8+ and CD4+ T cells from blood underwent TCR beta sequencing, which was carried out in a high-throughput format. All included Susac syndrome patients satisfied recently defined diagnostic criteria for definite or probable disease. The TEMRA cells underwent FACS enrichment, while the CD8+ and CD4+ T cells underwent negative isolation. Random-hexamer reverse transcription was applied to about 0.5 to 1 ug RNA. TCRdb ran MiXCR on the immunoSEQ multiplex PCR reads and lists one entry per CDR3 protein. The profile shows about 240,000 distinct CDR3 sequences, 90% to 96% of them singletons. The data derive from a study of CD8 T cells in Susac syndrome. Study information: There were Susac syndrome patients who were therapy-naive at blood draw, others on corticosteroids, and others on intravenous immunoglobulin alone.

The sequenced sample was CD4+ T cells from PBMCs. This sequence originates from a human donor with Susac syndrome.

The CDR3 DNA is TGCGCCAGCAGCTTATCGGGGGCGAGACTTCGGGAGCAGTACTTC. This gives the protein CASSLSGARLREQYF. The gene calls are TRBV5-1 and TRBJ2-7; D might be TRBD1 or TRBD2, each matching 6 bases. Germline CDR1 SGHRS, CDR2 YFSETQ. The CDR3 sequence is 15 residues long. Trimming took off 2 bases at V and 7 bases at J, with 19 bases between the two ends.